This TCR beta chain was identified during a study of blood T cell repertoires in COVID-19. Sequenced by immunoSEQ multiplex PCR; TCRdb stores in-frame clones only, minus some. The sample comprises some 300,000 clones, 85% of which are singletons, and 4.1% rests with the top ten. Sequences were obtained from peripheral blood. This receptor was obtained from a woman in her forties or fifties with active or convalescent COVID-19.

The CDR3 reads CASSRGRGPADTQYF. CDR3 DNA: TGCGCCAGCAGCAGGGGCAGGGGGCCGGCAGATACGCAGTATTTT. The rearrangement uses TRBV5-1 and TRBJ2-3, with 8 positions matching TRBD1. V gave up 4 bases and J gave up 4 bases; unmatched junction bases: 8. The CDR3 is 15 residues long. CDR1 SGHRS and CDR2 YFSETQ come from the germline V gene.